The sequence of this TCR beta chain was determined in a study of blood T cell repertoires in COVID-19. Study details: Acute and convalescent COVID-19 samples came from the United States, Italy and Spain.

The authors' processing: Cell counts per sample came from amplifying reference gene primers. Profiled with immunoSEQ multiplex PCR; TCRdb holds only in-frame clones, not every one. V and J calls and clone size are copied from that table; D and trimming were computed from the DNA. Here the sample spans nearly 55,000 clones, more than 70% being singletons. Germline CDR1 is MNHNS and CDR2 is SASEGT. CDR3 length equals 15 residues. Trimming took off 3 bases at V and 0 bases at J, with 9 bases between the two ends. The rearrangement uses TRBV6-1 and TRBJ2-1, with D possibly matching TRBD1 (6 bases). The TCR originated in a man between 70 and 80 years old with active COVID-19. Sequenced sample: peripheral blood. The CDR3 reads CASSDRGSSYNEQFF. CDR3 DNA sequence: TGTGCCAGCAGTGACAGGGGAAGCTCCTACAATGAGCAGTTCTTC.